This T cell receptor (beta chain) was sequenced in a study of blood T cell repertoires in COVID-19. This clone was detected only a few times. Trimming pared 9 bases from V and 1 base from J, leaving 10 bases between. Germline lookup yields CDR1 LNHNV and CDR2 YYDKDF (reference sequence). CDR3 length: 13 amino acids. In the original analysis: The authors estimated nucleated cell counts from reference gene primer amplification. The assay was immunoSEQ multiplex PCR, and TCRdb's table has in-frame clones only and misses some. V and J calls and clone size follow that table, whereas D and trimming were derived from the DNA. The table records approximately 180,000 clones, 82% of them present only once. The study drew participants aged about 18 to 95 years from about two dozen US areas.

The material sequenced was PBMCs or T cells enriched from blood (not recorded which). The TCR originated in an older woman with acute COVID-19. V gene TRBV15 combines with J gene TRBJ2-1, with D possibly matching TRBD2 (5 bases). The CDR3 loop is CATTSGSYNEQFF. CDR3 nucleotide sequence: TGTGCCACGACATCGGGGTCCTACAATGAGCAGTTCTTC.